Listed here are 3 T cell receptor beta chains from one sample, sequenced in a study of shared clonotypes between healthy human individuals. Profiling relied on immunoSEQ multiplex PCR, and the TCRdb table lists in-frame clones only, not all of them. The sample comprises some 580,000 clones, roughly 97% of which are singletons, and less than 0.065% rests with the top ten. The sample consisted of naive CD4+ T cells sorted from blood. The subset: CD45RA+ positively selected. These receptors were taken from a woman between 25 and 40 years old in good health.

J is TRBJ2-3 and V is TRBV2, with TRBD2 matching 7 bases. Germline CDR1 SNHLY, CDR2 FYNNEI. The CDR3 sequence is 15 residues long. Trimming at V came to 6 bases and at J to 4 bases, leaving 10 bases not matched to a gene. DNA of the CDR3: TGTGCCAGCAGGCCGCGGGAGAAACCACCAGATACGCAGTATTTT. The encoded protein is CASRPREKPPDTQYF.

The V and J genes are TRBV5-4 and TRBJ2-2, with no clear D. This CDR3 is built from 9 residues. Trimming shortened V by 6 bases and J by 10 bases, and 4 bases separated the two germline ends. The V gene's germline CDR1 is SGHNT and CDR2 YYREEE (reference sequence). This chain's CDR3 is CASISELFF. The CDR3, as DNA: TGTGCCAGCATTTCGGAGCTGTTTTTT.

This chain uses TRBV19 with TRBJ1-5; 7 bases are shared with TRBD1. The CDR3 runs 14 residues. With 3 bases clipped from V and 6 bases from J, the junction kept 5 bases outside the gene matches. Germline V gives CDR1 LNHDA, CDR2 SQIVND (reference sequence). This CDR3 is CASSMTGNVQPQHF. The DNA of the CDR3 is TGTGCCAGTAGTATGACAGGGAATGTTCAGCCCCAGCATTTT.